One T cell receptor beta chain is described in this entry. Germline V gives CDR1 SGHAT, CDR2 FQNNGV. This CDR3 spans 14 amino acids. Trimming removed 7 bases at V and 4 bases at J, with 16 bases between. RNA transcripts were the template for amplifying TCR beta CDR3 regions. HTBI primers were the set used in a first-round RT-PCR of the TCR CDR3. One entry per CDR3 protein, called by TCRdb with MiXCR from the multiplex PCR reads. The sample has 560,000 or so distinct CDR3 sequences, 15% to 20% seen once; the top ten hold 45% to 50%. This sample stems from a study of T cells in Graves' hyperthyroidism and ophthalmopathy. Whole-study context: Sampling of peripheral blood happened at initial diagnosis, prior to any treatment.

A NOSPECS grade of at least 4, a Clinical Activity Score of at least 3 and duration under 3 months were recorded in ophthalmopathy patients. The chain employs TRBV11-2 and TRBJ2-5; D may be TRBD2 (5 bases). This TCR came from a man aged 40-49 years with Graves' ophthalmopathy. Sequencing was carried out using blood. The CDR3: CASNLASRSETQYF. In DNA, the CDR3 is TGTGCCAGCAACTTGGCTAGCAGATCAGAGACCCAGTACTTC.